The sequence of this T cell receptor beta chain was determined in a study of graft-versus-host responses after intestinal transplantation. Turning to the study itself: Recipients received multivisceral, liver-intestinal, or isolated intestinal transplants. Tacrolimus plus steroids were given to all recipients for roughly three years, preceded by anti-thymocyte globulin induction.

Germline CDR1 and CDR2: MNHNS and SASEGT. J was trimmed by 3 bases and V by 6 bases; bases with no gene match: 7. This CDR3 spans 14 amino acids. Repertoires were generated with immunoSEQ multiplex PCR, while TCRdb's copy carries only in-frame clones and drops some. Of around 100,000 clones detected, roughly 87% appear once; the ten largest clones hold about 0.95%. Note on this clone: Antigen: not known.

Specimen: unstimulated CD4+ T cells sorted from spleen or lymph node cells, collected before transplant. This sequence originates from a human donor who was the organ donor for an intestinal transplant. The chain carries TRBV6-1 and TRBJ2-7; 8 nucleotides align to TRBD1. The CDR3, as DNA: TGTGCCAGCAGCAGAACCGGGACAGGCTACGAGCAGTACTTC. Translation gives CASSRTGTGYEQYF.